One TCR beta chain is described in this entry. The data originate from a study of blood T cell repertoires in COVID-19. Study context: Samples of COVID-19 (acute and convalescent) were obtained from the United States, Italy and Spain. PBMCs, B-cell-depleted T cells, or T cells provided the cDNA or gDNA that made up the material.

The CDR3 length is 13 residues. V dropped 6 bases and J dropped 0 bases, with 9 bases sitting between them. Germline V gene data show CDR1 as MNHEY and CDR2 as SMNVEV (reference sequence). Participant reports of clinical history set cohort assignment. In the original processing: Nucleated cell number was recorded as an estimate derived from reference gene primer amplification. The method was immunoSEQ multiplex PCR; TCRdb's version includes in-frame clones alone and lacks a portion of them. Clone size and V and J calls were adopted from that table, with D and trimming inferred from the DNA. The sample shows 130,000 to 150,000 clones, about 87% of them seen only once.

The sequencing sample was made of PBMCs or T cells enriched from blood (not recorded which). The TCR originated in a man aged 55 to 69 who had recovered from COVID-19. The gene calls are TRBV27 and TRBJ2-7; D is ambiguous. The CDR3 loop reads CASSLPGSYEQYF. In DNA, the CDR3 is TGTGCCAGCAGCCTACCCGGCTCCTACGAGCAGTACTTC.